This T cell receptor (beta chain) was retrieved from a study of regulatory T cells in long-lasting Graves disease. Background on the study: Persistence in Graves' disease denoted antithyroid drug use beyond 5 years alongside positive TSH receptor antibodies. Study conclusions and caveats: Not thyroid tissue but only peripheral blood was studied. TRBV28 was favored in persistent disease, as were TRBJ1-2 and TRBJ2-5.

Construction of the TCR beta libraries employed iRepertoire HTBI primers in conjunction with Arm-PCR of CDR3 regions. In TCRdb, the multiplex PCR reads were re-called with MiXCR into one record per CDR3 protein. The data show some 370,000 distinct CDR3 sequences, around 21% seen once. A remark on this clonotype: The antigen is undetermined.

Germline loops: CDR1 MNHGY, CDR2 SVAAGI. This CDR3 region has 20 residues. With V trimmed by 3 bases and J by 7 bases, 22 bases remained unmatched. Documented time point: persistent/refractory GD, antithyroid drugs over 5 years with positive TRAb. PBMC-extracted RNA yielded the TCR library. From an endocrinology department in Xi'an, China, came the patients. This specimen was peripheral blood mononuclear cells (PBMCs), taken when the disease was refractory, from a patient treated with antithyroid drugs. The TCR comes from a female donor with Graves disease. The gene calls are TRBV6-9 and TRBJ2-1; 9 bases fit TRBD2. CDR3 residues: CASSYASPSGILSRKNEQFF. CDR3 sequence (DNA): TGTGCCAGCAGTTACGCTTCGCCTAGCGGGATCCTCTCGAGAAAGAATGAGCAGTTCTTC.